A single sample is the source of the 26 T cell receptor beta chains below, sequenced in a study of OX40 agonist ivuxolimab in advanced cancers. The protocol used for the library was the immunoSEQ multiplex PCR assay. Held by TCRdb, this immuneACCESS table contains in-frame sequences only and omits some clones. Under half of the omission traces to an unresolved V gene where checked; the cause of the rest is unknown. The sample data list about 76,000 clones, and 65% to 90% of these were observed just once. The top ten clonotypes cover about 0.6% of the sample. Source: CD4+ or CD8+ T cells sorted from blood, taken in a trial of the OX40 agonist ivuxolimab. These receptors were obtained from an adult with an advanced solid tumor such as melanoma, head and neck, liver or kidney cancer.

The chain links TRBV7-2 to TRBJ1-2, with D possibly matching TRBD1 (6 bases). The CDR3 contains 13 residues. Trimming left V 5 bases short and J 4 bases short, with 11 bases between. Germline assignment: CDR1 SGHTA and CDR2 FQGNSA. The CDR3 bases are TGTGCCAGCAGCGCCGGGACAAGCTATGGCTACACCTTC. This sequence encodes CASSAGTSYGYTF.

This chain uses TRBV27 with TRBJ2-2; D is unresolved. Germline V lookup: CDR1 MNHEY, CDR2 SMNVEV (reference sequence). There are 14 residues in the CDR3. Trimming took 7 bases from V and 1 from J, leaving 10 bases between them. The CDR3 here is CASTSSRNTGELFF. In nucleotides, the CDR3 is TGTGCCAGCACATCAAGCCGGAACACCGGGGAGCTGTTTTTT.

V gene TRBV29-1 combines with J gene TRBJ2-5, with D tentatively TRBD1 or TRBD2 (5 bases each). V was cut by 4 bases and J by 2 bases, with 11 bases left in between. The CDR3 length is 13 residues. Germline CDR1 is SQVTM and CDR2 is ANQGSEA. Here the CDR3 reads CSVAGQEQETQYF. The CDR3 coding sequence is TGCAGCGTTGCGGGGCAGGAGCAAGAGACCCAGTACTTC. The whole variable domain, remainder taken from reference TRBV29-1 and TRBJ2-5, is SAVISQKPSRDICQRGTSLTIQCQVDSQVTMMFWYRQQPGQSLTLIATANQGSEATYESGFVIDKFPISRPNLTFSTLTVSNMSPEDSSIYLCSVAGQEQETQYFGPGTRLLVL.

The CDR3 reads CASSVAQGEGDTQYF. The CDR3 DNA reads as TGTGCCAGCAGCGTAGCCCAGGGGGAGGGGGATACGCAGTATTTT. This rearrangement joins TRBV9 to TRBJ2-3; perhaps D is TRBD1 or TRBD2 (7 bases each). The CDR3 has 15 residues. Trimming pared 0 bases from V and 6 bases from J, leaving 14 bases between. The germline V gene encodes CDR1 SGDLS and CDR2 YYNGEE.

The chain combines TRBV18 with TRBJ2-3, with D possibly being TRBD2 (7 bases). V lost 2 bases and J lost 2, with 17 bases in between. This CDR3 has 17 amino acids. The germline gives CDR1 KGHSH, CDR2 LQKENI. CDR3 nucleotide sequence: TGTGCCAGCTCACCAGACTCTTTTGGGGGGGCCACAGATACGCAGTATTTT. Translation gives CASSPDSFGGATDTQYF.

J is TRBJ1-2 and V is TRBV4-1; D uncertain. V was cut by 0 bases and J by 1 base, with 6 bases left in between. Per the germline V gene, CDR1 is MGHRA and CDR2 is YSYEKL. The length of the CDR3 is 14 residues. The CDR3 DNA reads TGCGCCAGCAGCCAAGATTCCAATAACTATGGCTACACCTTC. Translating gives CASSQDSNNYGYTF.

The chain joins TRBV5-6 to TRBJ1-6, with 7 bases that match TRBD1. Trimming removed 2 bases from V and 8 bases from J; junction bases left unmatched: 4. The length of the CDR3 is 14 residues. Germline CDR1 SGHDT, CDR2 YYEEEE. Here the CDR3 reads CASSFARGDSPLHF. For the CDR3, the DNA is TGTGCCAGCAGCTTTGCCAGGGGGGATTCACCCCTCCACTTT.

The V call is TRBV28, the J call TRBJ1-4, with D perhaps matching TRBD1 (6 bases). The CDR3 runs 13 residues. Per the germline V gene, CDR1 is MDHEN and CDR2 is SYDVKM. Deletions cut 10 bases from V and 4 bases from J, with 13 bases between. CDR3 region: CAILGHNNEKLFF. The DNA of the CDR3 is TGTGCCATCCTGGGACACAATAATGAAAAACTGTTTTTT.

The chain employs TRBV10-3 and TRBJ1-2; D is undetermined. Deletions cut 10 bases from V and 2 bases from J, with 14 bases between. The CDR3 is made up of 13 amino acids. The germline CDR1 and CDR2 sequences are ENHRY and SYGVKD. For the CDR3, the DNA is TGTGCCAACGCCGAGGCGCGGAACTATGGCTACACCTTC. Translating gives CANAEARNYGYTF.

This chain's CDR3 is CASSSRGGQGVSYEQYF. The CDR3 DNA reads as TGTGCCAGCAGCTCCAGGGGGGGACAGGGGGTCTCCTACGAGCAGTACTTC. The chain carries TRBV7-2 and TRBJ2-7; 11 bases match TRBD1. The CDR3 length is 17 residues. CDR1 is SGHTA, CDR2 FQGNSA, per germline. V was pared by 4 bases and J by 0 bases, with 8 bases of the junction left unmatched.

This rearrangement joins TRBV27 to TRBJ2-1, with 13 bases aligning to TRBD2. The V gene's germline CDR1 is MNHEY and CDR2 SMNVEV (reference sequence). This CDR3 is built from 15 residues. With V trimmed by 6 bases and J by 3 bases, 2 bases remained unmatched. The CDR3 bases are TGTGCCAGCAGCCGACTAGCGGGGGGCTACAATGAGCAGTTCTTC. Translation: CASSRLAGGYNEQFF.

The CDR3 loop is CASSGTPQTEAFF. DNA of the CDR3: TGTGCCAGCAGCGGAACTCCCCAAACTGAAGCTTTCTTT. This chain uses TRBV7-2 with TRBJ1-1; no reliable D call. This CDR3 region has 13 residues. Trimming cost V 5 bases and J 5 bases, with 12 bases left between them. Germline CDR1 and CDR2: SGHTA and FQGNSA.

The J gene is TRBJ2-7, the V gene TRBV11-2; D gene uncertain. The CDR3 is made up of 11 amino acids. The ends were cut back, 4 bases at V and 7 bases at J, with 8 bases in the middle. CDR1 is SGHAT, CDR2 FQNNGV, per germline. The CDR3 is CASSYQGEQYF. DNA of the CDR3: TGTGCCAGCAGCTACCAAGGAGAGCAGTACTTC.

CDR3 bases: TGTGCCAGTAGCGCTGGGTTCAGGACCCTTTCTTCACCCCTCCACTTT. The encoded protein is CASSAGFRTLSSPLHF. The genes are TRBV19 and TRBJ1-6, with D unclear. This CDR3 is built from 16 residues. The ends were cut back, 6 bases at V and 9 bases at J, with 21 bases in the middle. Germline loops: CDR1 LNHDA, CDR2 SQIVND (reference sequence). Variable domain in full (rest from reference TRBV19 and TRBJ1-6): DGGITQSPKYLFRKEGQNVTLSCEQNLNHDAMYWYRQDPGQGLRLIYYSQIVNDFQKGDIAEGYSVSREKKESFPLTVTSAQKNPTAFYLCASSAGFRTLSSPLHFGNGTRLTVT.

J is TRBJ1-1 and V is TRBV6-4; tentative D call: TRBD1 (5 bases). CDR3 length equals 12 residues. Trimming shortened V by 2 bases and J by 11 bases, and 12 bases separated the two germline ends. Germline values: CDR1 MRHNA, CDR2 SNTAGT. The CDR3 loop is CASSDGASRAFF. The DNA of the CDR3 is TGTGCCAGCAGTGACGGGGCCAGTCGGGCTTTCTTT.

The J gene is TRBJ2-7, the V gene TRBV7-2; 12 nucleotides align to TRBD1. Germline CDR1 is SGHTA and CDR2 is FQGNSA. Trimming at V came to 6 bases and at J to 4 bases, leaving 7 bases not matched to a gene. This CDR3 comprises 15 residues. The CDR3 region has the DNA TGTGCCAGCAGACTACCGGGACAGGGGGCGTACGAGCAGTACTTC. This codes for CASRLPGQGAYEQYF.

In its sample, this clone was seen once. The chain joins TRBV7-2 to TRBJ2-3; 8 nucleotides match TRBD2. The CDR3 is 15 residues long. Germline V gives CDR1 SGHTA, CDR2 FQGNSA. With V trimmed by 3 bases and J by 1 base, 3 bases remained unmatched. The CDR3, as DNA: TGTGCCAGCAGCTTGAGTAGCGGGGGCACAGATACGCAGTATTTT. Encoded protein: CASSLSSGGTDTQYF. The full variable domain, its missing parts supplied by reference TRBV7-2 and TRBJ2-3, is GAGVSQSPSNKVTEKGKDVELRCDPISGHTALYWYRQSLGQGLEFLIYFQGNSAPDKSGLPSDRFSAERTGGSVSTLTIQRTQQEDSAVYLCASSLSSGGTDTQYFGPGTRLTVL.

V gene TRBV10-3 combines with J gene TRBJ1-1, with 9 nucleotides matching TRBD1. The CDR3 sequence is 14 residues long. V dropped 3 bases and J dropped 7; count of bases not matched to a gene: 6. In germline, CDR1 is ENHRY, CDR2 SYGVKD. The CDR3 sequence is CAISDGDRAHEAFF. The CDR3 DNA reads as TGTGCCATCAGTGACGGGGACAGGGCACATGAAGCTTTCTTT.

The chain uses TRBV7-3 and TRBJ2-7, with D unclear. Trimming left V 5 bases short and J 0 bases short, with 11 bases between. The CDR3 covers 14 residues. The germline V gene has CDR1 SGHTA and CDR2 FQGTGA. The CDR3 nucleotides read TGTGCCAGCAGCCCGGACGGTCACTCCTACGAGCAGTACTTC. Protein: CASSPDGHSYEQYF.

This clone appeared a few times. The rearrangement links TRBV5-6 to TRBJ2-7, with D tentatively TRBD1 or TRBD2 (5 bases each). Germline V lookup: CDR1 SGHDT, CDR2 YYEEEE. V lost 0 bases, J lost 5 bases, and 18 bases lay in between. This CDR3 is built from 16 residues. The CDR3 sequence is CASSLVGVVAFDEQYF. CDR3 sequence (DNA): TGTGCCAGCAGCTTGGTGGGGGTGGTGGCCTTCGACGAGCAGTACTTC.

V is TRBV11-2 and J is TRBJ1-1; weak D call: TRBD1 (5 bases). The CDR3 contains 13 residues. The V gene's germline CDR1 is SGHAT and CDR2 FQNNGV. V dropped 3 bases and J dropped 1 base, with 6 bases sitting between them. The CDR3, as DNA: TGTGCCAGCAGCTTTGACAGGAACACTGAAGCTTTCTTT. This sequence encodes CASSFDRNTEAFF. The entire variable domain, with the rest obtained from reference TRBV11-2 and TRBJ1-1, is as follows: EAGVAQSPRYKIIEKRQSVAFWCNPISGHATLYWYQQILGQGPKLLIQFQNNGVVDDSQLPKDRFSAERLKGVDSTLKIQPAKLEDSAVYLCASSFDRNTEAFFGQGTRLTVV.

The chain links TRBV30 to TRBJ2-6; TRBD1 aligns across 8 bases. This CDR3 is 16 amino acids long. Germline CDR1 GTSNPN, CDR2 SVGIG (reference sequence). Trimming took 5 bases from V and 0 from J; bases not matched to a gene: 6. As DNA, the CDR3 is TGTGCCTGGGACAGGGGCCAGAGCTCTGGGGCCAACGTCCTGACTTTC. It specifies CAWDRGQSSGANVLTF.

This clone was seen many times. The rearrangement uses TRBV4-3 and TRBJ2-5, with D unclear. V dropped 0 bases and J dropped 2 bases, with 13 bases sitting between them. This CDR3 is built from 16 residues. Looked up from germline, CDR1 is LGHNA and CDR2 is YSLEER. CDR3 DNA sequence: TGCGCCAGCAGCCAAGAGGCACAAATCCCACAAGAGACCCAGTACTTC. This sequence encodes CASSQEAQIPQETQYF.

CDR3 nucleotide sequence: TGTGCCAGCAGCGCCGGACAGGGTTGGAATCAGCCCCAGCATTTT. This gives the protein CASSAGQGWNQPQHF. The V call is TRBV5-8, the J call TRBJ1-5, with TRBD1 identical over 8 bases. V shed 4 bases and J 4 bases; nucleotides not matched to a gene: 7. CDR3 length: 15 amino acids. Germline V CDR1 and CDR2: SGHTS, YDEGEE.

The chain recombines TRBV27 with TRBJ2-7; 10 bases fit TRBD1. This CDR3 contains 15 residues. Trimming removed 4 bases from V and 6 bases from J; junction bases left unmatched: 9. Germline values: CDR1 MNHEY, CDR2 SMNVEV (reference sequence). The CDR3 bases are TGTGCCAGCAGTTCCCCGGGGACAGGGGTGCCCGAGCAGTACTTC. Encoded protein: CASSSPGTGVPEQYF.

The CDR3 is CASSLAQGVSYGYTF. The CDR3 region has the DNA TGCGCCAGCAGCTTGGCACAGGGGGTTAGCTATGGCTACACCTTC. This sequence joins TRBV5-1 and TRBJ1-2; 8 positions match TRBD1. This CDR3 region has 15 residues. Germline lookup yields CDR1 SGHRS and CDR2 YFSETQ. Losses at the gene ends were 0 bases for V and 4 bases for J; bases not matched to a gene: 5.